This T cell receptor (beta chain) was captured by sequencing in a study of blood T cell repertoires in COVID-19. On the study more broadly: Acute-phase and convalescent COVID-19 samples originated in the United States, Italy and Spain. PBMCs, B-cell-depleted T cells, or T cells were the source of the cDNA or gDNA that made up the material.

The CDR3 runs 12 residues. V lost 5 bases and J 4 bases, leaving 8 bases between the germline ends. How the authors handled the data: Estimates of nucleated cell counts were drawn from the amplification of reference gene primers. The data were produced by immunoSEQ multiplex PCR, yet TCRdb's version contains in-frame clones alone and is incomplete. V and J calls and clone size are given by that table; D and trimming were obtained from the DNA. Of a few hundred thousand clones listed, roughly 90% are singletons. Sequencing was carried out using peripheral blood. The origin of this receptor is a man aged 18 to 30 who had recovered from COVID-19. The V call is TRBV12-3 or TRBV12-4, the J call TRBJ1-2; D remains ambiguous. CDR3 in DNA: TGTGCCAGCAGTCTCAGCGTCTATGGCTACACCTTC. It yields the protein CASSLSVYGYTF.